This T cell receptor beta chain was sequenced in a study of blood T cell repertoires in COVID-19 (dated by TCRdb to about 2020). Regarding the complete study: Samples from collaborators originated in the United States, Italy and Spain and spanned both the acute and convalescent phases of COVID-19. The repertoires were made available in a free public database intended to serve as a resource for research on the immune response to SARS-CoV-2. Subjects who had been exposed to COVID-19, were actively infected with it, or had recovered from it provided the deeply sampled blood TCRbeta repertoires that made up the dataset. Samples were obtained from the ongoing ImmuneRACE study (first 160 participants) and from 950 to 1,500 subjects provided by 6 global collaborators. The material from the prospective study consisted of cDNA or gDNA derived from T cells, B-cell-depleted T cells, or PBMCs. Where available, HLA class I and class II types were obtained from metadata supplied by the sample provider rather than from assay-based typing. Nearly every sample came with metadata listing a de-identified subject ID, COVID-19 status, age in years and sex. Results the study describes overall, beyond this receptor: The quantity of clinical and demographic metadata differed by source and by participant and was supplied without curation.

CDR1 and CDR2, looked up from the germline V gene, are MNHEY and SVGAGI. V trim: 8 bases; J trim: 0 bases; unmatched bases: 3. Spanning cysteine to phenylalanine, the CDR3 consists of 13 amino acids. Just CDR3 DNA is preserved here, 39 bases in frame from base 1. Turning to this clone: The antigen this receptor binds is unknown. The input lacks base qualities; no much larger clone sits a single base away.

TCRbeta CDR3 regions were amplified from genomic DNA using the immunoSEQ Assay, a bias-controlled multiplex PCR. In the paper's pipeline: The number of nucleated cells in each sample was estimated by amplification of reference gene primers within the assay. To quantify the absolute abundance of each unique TCRbeta CDR3 rearrangement, sequence reads were collapsed and filtered. For each sample, productive Simpson clonality was calculated as the square root of Simpson's diversity index across productive rearrangements. TCRdb mirrors the immuneACCESS table, restricted to in-frame sequences. Some clones are absent from its copies; in checked studies, under half trace to an unresolved V gene, and the reason for the others is unknown. Clonal size and the V and J genes are those of that table, whereas D and trimming came from the DNA. Counted in this sample were around 250,000 clones; around 80% of them appeared once. Approximately 3.5% of the sample lies in the top ten.

Each collaborating institution followed its own protocols to collect whole blood in K2EDTA tubes. For TCRbeta analysis, collaborators shipped samples in one of three forms: frozen whole blood, isolated PBMCs, or DNA extracted from either of those sample types. The receptor was isolated from a woman aged 18-29 years with acute or convalescent COVID-19. What was sequenced was peripheral blood. The rearranged segments are TRBV6-5 and TRBJ1-1; 7 of the junction bases match TRBD1. The bases are TGTGCCAGCGGACAGGCCATGAACACTGAAGCTTTCTTT. Its product reads: CASGQAMNTEAFF.